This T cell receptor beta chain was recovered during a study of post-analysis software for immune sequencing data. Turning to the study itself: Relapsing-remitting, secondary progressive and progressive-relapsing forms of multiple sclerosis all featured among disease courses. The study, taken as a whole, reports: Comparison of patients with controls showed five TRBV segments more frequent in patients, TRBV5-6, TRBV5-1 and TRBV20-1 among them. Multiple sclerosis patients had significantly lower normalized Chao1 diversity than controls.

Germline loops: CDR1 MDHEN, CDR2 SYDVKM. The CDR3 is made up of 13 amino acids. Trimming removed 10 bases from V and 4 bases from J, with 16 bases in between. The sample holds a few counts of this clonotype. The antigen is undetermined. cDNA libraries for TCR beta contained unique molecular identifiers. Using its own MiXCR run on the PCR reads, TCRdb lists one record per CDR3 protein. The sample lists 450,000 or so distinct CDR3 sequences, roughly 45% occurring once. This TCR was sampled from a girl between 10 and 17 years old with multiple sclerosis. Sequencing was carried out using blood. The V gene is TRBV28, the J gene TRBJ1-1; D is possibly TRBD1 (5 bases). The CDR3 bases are TGTGCCACCGCTCGGACACCACCCACTGAAGCTTTCTTT. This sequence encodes CATARTPPTEAFF. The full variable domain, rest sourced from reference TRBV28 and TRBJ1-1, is DVKVTQSSRYLVKRTGEKVFLECVQDMDHENMFWYRQDPGLGLRLIYFSYDVKMKEKGDIPEGYSVSREKKERFSLILESASTNQTSMYLCATARTPPTEAFFGQGTRLTVV.